This passage covers 25 T cell receptor beta chains from one sample sequenced in a study of T-cell memory formation after mild COVID-19. Each CDR3 protein gets one entry after TCRdb re-called the 5' RACE reads with MiXCR. This repertoire shows roughly 110,000 distinct CDR3 sequences, approximately 15% found once; its top ten account for less than 45%. The sample consisted of PBMCs or a T cell subset sorted from them (not recorded which). These receptors came from a young man who had mild COVID-19 (a few samples of this study predate the infection). Cell type and time point are not known.

This clonotype was detected only a few times. This sequence joins TRBV27 and TRBJ1-2; the D is unclear. The CDR3 is made up of 13 amino acids. CDR1 MNHEY and CDR2 SMNVEV come from the germline V gene (reference sequence). The V and J ends lost 4 bases and 8 bases respectively, with 14 bases between them. DNA for the CDR3: TGTGCCAGCAGTTCCCTCCCATCGGGGGGCTACACCTTC. Residues: CASSSLPSGGYTF.

Ten or more counts support this clonotype. The chain joins TRBV5-1 to TRBJ1-1; weak D call: TRBD1 (5 bases). Trimming removed 1 base at V and 0 bases at J, with 10 bases between. CDR1 and CDR2 (germline): SGHRS, YFSETQ. CDR3 length: 15 amino acids. This CDR3 reads CASSLPGRMNTEAFF. The CDR3 bases are TGCGCCAGCAGCTTGCCAGGGAGGATGAACACTGAAGCTTTCTTT.

Ten or more counts support this clonotype. V usage is TRBV15 and J usage is TRBJ1-4, with D perhaps TRBD1 (6 bases). Deletions cut 3 bases from V and 8 bases from J, with 16 bases between. CDR1 LNHNV and CDR2 YYDKDF come from the germline V gene (reference sequence). The CDR3 runs to 15 residues. CDR3 amino acids: CATSSHGGTGEKLFF. CDR3 bases: TGTGCCACCAGCAGCCATGGGGGTACAGGGGAAAAACTGTTTTTT.

This clonotype came up a few times. The chain employs TRBV27 and TRBJ1-1; D is unclear. The germline gives CDR1 MNHEY, CDR2 SMNVEV (reference sequence). Trimming took 5 bases from V and 8 from J, leaving 12 bases between them. The CDR3 has 12 residues. The CDR3 here is CASSLYGSEAFF. Written as DNA, the CDR3 is TGTGCCAGCAGTCTATACGGCTCCGAAGCTTTCTTT.

The V call is TRBV4-3, the J call TRBJ2-6; possible D gene TRBD2, 5 bases. The CDR3 sequence is 18 residues long. Germline V lookup: CDR1 LGHNA, CDR2 YSLEER. V lost 0 bases and J 1 base, leaving 13 bases between the germline ends. The CDR3 region is CASSQDGSRFSGANVLTF. The CDR3 DNA is TGCGCCAGCAGCCAAGATGGGAGCAGATTTTCTGGGGCCAACGTCCTGACTTTC.

The CDR3 sequence: CASTTVSNEQFF. Written as DNA, the CDR3 is TGTGCCAGCACGACAGTTTCGAATGAGCAGTTCTTC. V is TRBV12-3 or TRBV12-4 and J is TRBJ2-1; D might be TRBD1 (5 bases). The CDR3 contains 12 residues. The V end lost 7 bases, the J end lost 7 bases, and 11 bases lay between the germline ends.

This chain joins TRBV7-2 and TRBJ2-1, with D perhaps matching TRBD2 (6 bases). This CDR3 is 19 amino acids long. Trimming stripped 1 base from V and 0 bases from J, with 19 bases between. Germline CDR1 is SGHTA and CDR2 is FQGNSA. The CDR3 sequence is CASSLGARWGVSSYNEQFF. The CDR3 region has the DNA TGTGCCAGCAGCTTAGGAGCTCGGTGGGGGGTTAGCTCCTACAATGAGCAGTTCTTC.

Ten or more counts support this clonotype. The rearrangement uses TRBV5-1 and TRBJ2-5; D possibly uses TRBD1 or TRBD2 (6 bases each). The germline CDR1 and CDR2 sequences are SGHRS and YFSETQ. V lost 0 bases, J lost 2 bases, and 11 bases lay in between. The CDR3 spans 15 residues. The CDR3 protein is CASSLEGGRQETQYF. The CDR3 DNA reads as TGCGCCAGCAGCTTGGAGGGGGGCCGACAAGAGACCCAGTACTTC.

There are many counts of this clonotype. The V and J genes are TRBV6-2 or TRBV6-3 and TRBJ1-6, with a possible D match to TRBD1 (6 bases). CDR1 is MNHEY, CDR2 SVGEGT, per germline. V was cut by 0 bases and J by 7 bases, with 10 bases left in between. The CDR3 covers 15 residues. This CDR3 is CASSYSGADNSPLHF. The CDR3 bases are TGTGCCAGCAGTTACTCGGGGGCGGACAATTCACCCCTCCACTTT.

V is TRBV12-5 and J is TRBJ2-5; D is ambiguous. This CDR3 region has 13 residues. V lost 7 bases and J lost 0, with 9 bases in between. In germline, CDR1 is LGHNT, CDR2 FRNRAP. The CDR3 is CASAAADQETQYF. Here the CDR3 DNA reads TGTGCTAGTGCGGCGGCGGACCAAGAGACCCAGTACTTC.

This clonotype turned up a few times. The gene calls are TRBV4-1 and TRBJ1-2, with no clear D. This CDR3 has 13 amino acids. The V gene's germline CDR1 is MGHRA and CDR2 YSYEKL. V gave up 4 bases and J gave up 5 bases, with 11 bases separating them. The CDR3 DNA reads as TGCGCCAGCAGCCTGGGAGAGATTTATGGCTACACCTTC. Encoded protein: CASSLGEIYGYTF.

This clonotype occurred a few times. This chain joins TRBV6-2 or TRBV6-3 and TRBJ2-5, with D hard to call. Deletions cut 3 bases from V and 3 bases from J, with 5 bases between. Looked up from germline, CDR1 is MNHEY and CDR2 is SVGEGT. This CDR3 spans 12 amino acids. In nucleotides, the CDR3 is TGTGCCAGCAGTTATCCAGAAGAGACCCAGTACTTC. Translation: CASSYPEETQYF.

This clonotype was observed a handful of times. The rearrangement joins TRBV27 to TRBJ2-5; 7 nucleotides agree with TRBD1. The germline CDR1 and CDR2 sequences are MNHEY and SMNVEV (reference sequence). CDR3 length: 14 residues. With V trimmed by 1 base and J by 5 bases, 4 bases remained unmatched. The CDR3 DNA reads TGTGCCAGCAGTTTATTCAGGGGGACGGAGACCCAGTACTTC. This codes for CASSLFRGTETQYF.

This clonotype showed up just a few times. This rearrangement joins TRBV7-9 to TRBJ2-2, with no clear D. The V gene's germline CDR1 is SEHNR and CDR2 FQNEAQ (reference sequence). The length of the CDR3 is 11 residues. CDR3 protein: CASDDTGELFF. In DNA form, the CDR3 reads TGTGCAAGCGACGACACCGGGGAGCTGTTTTTT.

V usage is TRBV4-3 and J usage is TRBJ1-4, with D possibly being TRBD1 (5 bases). Germline CDR1 is LGHNA and CDR2 is YSLEER. The CDR3 loop spans 13 amino acids. V lost 0 bases to trimming and J lost 8 bases, with 7 bases between them. CDR3 sequence (DNA): TGCGCCAGCAGCCAAGAGGGGGACGAAAAACTGTTTTTT. Its protein is CASSQEGDEKLFF.

This clonotype was seen repeatedly, ten times or more. The genes are TRBV7-9 and TRBJ2-1; TRBD2 aligns across 7 bases. The CDR3 contains 15 residues. From germline, CDR1 is SEHNR and CDR2 FQNEAQ (reference sequence). The CDR3 spells CAAPDGGSSYNEQFF. CDR3 bases: TGTGCAGCCCCGGACGGCGGGAGCTCCTACAATGAGCAGTTCTTC.

The rearrangement joins TRBV10-3 to TRBJ2-1; 8 bases map to TRBD1. With V trimmed by 7 bases and J by 7 bases, 6 bases remained unmatched. The length of the CDR3 is 13 residues. CDR1 is ENHRY, CDR2 SYGVKD, per germline. The CDR3 DNA follows: TGTGCCATCAAGGACAGGGCAAGGAATGAGCAGTTCTTC. It yields the protein CAIKDRARNEQFF.

This clonotype has ten or more counts. The gene calls are TRBV12-3 or TRBV12-4 and TRBJ2-7, with 9 bases that match TRBD1. The CDR3 runs to 14 residues. The V segment lost 6 bases and the J segment 1 base; nucleotides outside the gene matches: 4. The CDR3 reads CASSPGTGSYEQYF. CDR3 DNA sequence: TGTGCCAGCAGCCCCGGGACAGGGTCCTACGAGCAGTACTTC.

There are a few counts of this clonotype. The V and J genes are TRBV6-6 and TRBJ2-3, with TRBD1 matching over 8 bases. CDR1 is MNHNY and CDR2 is SVGAGI in the germline V gene (reference sequence). The V segment lost 7 bases and the J segment 2 bases; nucleotides outside the gene matches: 11. CDR3 size: 16 residues. CDR3 nucleotides: TGTGCCAGCATAGGACAGGGTGTATATTTCACAGATACGCAGTATTTT. Protein: CASIGQGVYFTDTQYF.

This clonotype was recorded at least ten times. CDR3 sequence (DNA): TGTGCCAGCAACCAGGGCAGCTCCTACGAGCAGTACTTC. Translated, it gives CASNQGSSYEQYF. The gene calls are TRBV27 and TRBJ2-7; the D gene is possibly TRBD1 (5 bases). The V gene lost 7 bases and the J gene lost 0 bases, with 10 bases spanning the gap. Germline CDR1 reads MNHEY; CDR2 reads SMNVEV (reference sequence). CDR3 length equals 13 residues.

The gene calls are TRBV29-1 and TRBJ1-1; 7 nucleotides align to TRBD1. This CDR3 is 12 amino acids long. Germline V gives CDR1 SQVTM, CDR2 ANQGSEA. The J segment lost 1 base and the V segment lost 7 bases, leaving 3 bases of the junction unmatched. CDR3 sequence (DNA): TGCAGCGGGACAGGACAGAACACTGAAGCTTTCTTT. It yields the protein CSGTGQNTEAFF.

This clonotype was seen a few times. The chain is built from TRBV5-1 and TRBJ2-1; the match to TRBD2 covers 7 bases. CDR1 and CDR2 (germline): SGHRS, YFSETQ. The CDR3 is 17 amino acids. Trimming cost V 1 base and J 5 bases; bases outside gene matches: 12. In nucleotides, the CDR3 is TGCGCCAGCAGCTTGAGACCTAGCGGAGGAATGGACAATGAGCAGTTCTTC. Encoded protein: CASSLRPSGGMDNEQFF.

This clonotype was detected a few times. V and J are TRBV2 and TRBJ1-1; D not certain. From germline, CDR1 is SNHLY and CDR2 FYNNEI. The CDR3 spans 12 residues. Trimming removed 5 bases at V and 6 bases at J, with 10 bases between. CDR3 sequence (DNA): TGTGCCAGCAGTACGGGGTCCCCTGAAGCTTTCTTT. It yields the protein CASSTGSPEAFF.

The gene calls are TRBV14 and TRBJ2-5; 9 bases fit TRBD2. With 6 bases clipped from V and 6 bases from J, the junction kept 5 bases outside the gene matches. CDR3 size: 13 residues. The germline V gene encodes CDR1 SGHDN and CDR2 FVKESK. CDR3 DNA: TGTGCCAGCAGTCCTAGCGGGGAGAAGACCCAGTACTTC. Translated, it gives CASSPSGEKTQYF. The complete variable domain, with remaining parts taken from reference TRBV14 and TRBJ2-5, reads EAGVTQFPSHSVIEKGQTVTLRCDPISGHDNLYWYRRVMGKEIKFLLHFVKESKQDESGMPNNRFLAERTGGTYSTLKVQPAELEDSGVYFCASSPSGEKTQYFGPGTRLLVL.

In this sample, this clonotype turned up many times. V is TRBV4-1 and J is TRBJ1-5; D gene ambiguous. The germline CDR1 and CDR2 sequences are MGHRA and YSYEKL. V lost 0 bases, J lost 0 bases, and 15 bases lay in between. The CDR3 spans 18 residues. CDR3 loop: CASSQDPLGQDSNQPQHF. CDR3 sequence (DNA): TGCGCCAGCAGCCAAGATCCCCTGGGTCAGGATAGCAATCAGCCCCAGCATTTT.